This T cell receptor beta chain was found in a study of blood T cell repertoires in COVID-19. Study background: Acute-phase and convalescent COVID-19 samples originated in the United States, Italy and Spain. The cDNA or gDNA used as material had been derived from T cells, B-cell-depleted T cells, or PBMCs.

Cohort assignment relied on participant-reported clinical history. This CDR3 spans 17 amino acids. The V end lost 1 base, the J end lost 0 bases, and 10 bases lay between the germline ends. Original methodology: Cell counts per sample came from amplifying reference gene primers. Sequenced by immunoSEQ multiplex PCR; TCRdb stores in-frame clones only, minus some. V and J calls and clone size are as listed in that table; D and trimming were resolved from the DNA. The sample has a few hundred thousand clones, around 90% seen once. The receptor was isolated from a man aged 25 to 40 who had recovered from COVID-19. The sample consisted of PBMCs or T cells enriched from blood (not recorded which). This chain connects TRBV23-1 to TRBJ1-6; D unresolved. TRBV23-1 is reported as an ORF; its role is uncertain. In nucleotides, the CDR3 is TGCGCCAGCAGTCAATTCTACTTAAGCTCCTATAATTCACCCCTCCACTTT. Translated, it gives CASSQFYLSSYNSPLHF.